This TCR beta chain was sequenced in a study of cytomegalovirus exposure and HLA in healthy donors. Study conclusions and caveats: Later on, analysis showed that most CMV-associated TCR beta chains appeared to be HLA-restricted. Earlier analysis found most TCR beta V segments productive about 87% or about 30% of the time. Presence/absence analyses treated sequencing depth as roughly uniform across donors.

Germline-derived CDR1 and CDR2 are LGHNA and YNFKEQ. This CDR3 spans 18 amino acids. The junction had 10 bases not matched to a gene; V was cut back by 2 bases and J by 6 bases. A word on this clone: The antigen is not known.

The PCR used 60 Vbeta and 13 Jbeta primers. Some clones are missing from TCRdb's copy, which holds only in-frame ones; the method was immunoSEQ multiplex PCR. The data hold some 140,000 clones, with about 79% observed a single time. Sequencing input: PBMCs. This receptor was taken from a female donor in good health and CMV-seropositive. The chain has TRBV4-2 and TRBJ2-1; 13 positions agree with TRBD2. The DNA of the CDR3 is TGTGCCAGCAGCCAATTCTTAATAGGGACTAGCGGGACCAATGAGCAGTTCTTC. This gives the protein CASSQFLIGTSGTNEQFF.